The T cell receptor (beta chain) described here comes from a study of human thymus T cells. Study-level points and caveats: Thymic and blood repertoires appeared to carry a bias in their V and J gene usage. Related research examined unrelated individuals and reported that their thymic repertoires overlapped highly.

Sequenced by immunoSEQ multiplex PCR; TCRdb stores in-frame clones only, minus some. This table has roughly 86,000 clones, around 96% appearing once. Note on this clone: Its cognate antigen is unknown.

In corrective heart surgery, resections were taken, and these provided the thymus tissue. Each of the donors was a healthy Finnish infant who was undergoing open corrective cardiac surgery for congenital heart defects. Deletions cut 2 bases from V and 7 bases from J, with 13 bases between. Per the germline V gene, CDR1 is SGHTA and CDR2 is FQGNSA. This CDR3 spans 14 amino acids. This TCR came from a boy in the first two years of life with a congenital heart defect but otherwise immunologically healthy. Sequencing was carried out using thymus tissue. This sequence joins TRBV7-2 and TRBJ2-3; D remains ambiguous. The CDR3 nucleotides are TGTGCCAGCAGCTTAATGGGCCCTGCGAATACGCAGTATTTT. As protein: CASSLMGPANTQYF.